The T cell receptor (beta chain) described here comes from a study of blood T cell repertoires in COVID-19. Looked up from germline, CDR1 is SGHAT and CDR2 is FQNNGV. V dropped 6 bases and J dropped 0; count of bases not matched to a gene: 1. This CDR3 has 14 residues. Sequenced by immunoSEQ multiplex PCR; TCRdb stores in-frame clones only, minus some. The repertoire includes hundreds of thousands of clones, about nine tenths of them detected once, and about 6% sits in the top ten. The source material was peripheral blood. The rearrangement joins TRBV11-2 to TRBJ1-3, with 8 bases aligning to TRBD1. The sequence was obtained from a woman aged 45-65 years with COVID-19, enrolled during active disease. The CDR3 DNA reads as TGTGCCAGCAGAGGACAGGGCTCTGGAAACACCATATATTTT. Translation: CASRGQGSGNTIYF.